These 19 T cell receptor beta chains share one sample of origin, sequenced in a study of shared clonotypes between healthy human individuals. Sequenced by immunoSEQ multiplex PCR; TCRdb stores in-frame clones only, minus some. In the table there are nearly 2 million clones, less than 95% of which are singletons. Terminally differentiated effector memory CD45RA+ cells were excluded from the naive CD8 cells, which were CD45RO-negative and positively selected for CCR7. The sequenced material came from naive CD8+ T cells sorted from blood. The source of these receptors is a man aged 18-30 years in good health.

This chain joins TRBV9 and TRBJ1-1, with unresolved D. Germline V lookup: CDR1 SGDLS, CDR2 YYNGEE. Trimming took off 0 bases at V and 7 bases at J, with 10 bases between the two ends. There are 13 residues in the CDR3. The CDR3 protein is CASSVGPSVEAFF. Here the CDR3 DNA reads TGTGCCAGCAGCGTAGGTCCGTCGGTTGAAGCTTTCTTT.

The CDR3 is CASSPGAGDLNEQFF. DNA of the CDR3: TGTGCCAGCTCACCTGGGGCGGGAGACTTGAATGAGCAGTTCTTC. V is TRBV18 and J is TRBJ2-1; 7 bases match TRBD2. This CDR3 comprises 15 residues. Germline CDR1 reads KGHSH; CDR2 reads LQKENI. Unmatched junction bases numbered 9, after V lost 3 bases and J lost 7 bases.

This clone was counted once. The genes are TRBV7-2 and TRBJ2-1; D is unclear. Trimming left V 3 bases short and J 4 bases short, with 4 bases between. The CDR3 sequence is 12 residues long. The germline gives CDR1 SGHTA, CDR2 FQGNSA. The CDR3 nucleotides read TGTGCCAGCAGCTTCCCGTACAATGAGCAGTTCTTC. This gives the protein CASSFPYNEQFF.

The chain combines TRBV29-1 with TRBJ2-7; 7 positions match TRBD2. The germline CDR1 and CDR2 sequences are SQVTM and ANQGSEA. Germline trimming cut 1 base from V and 6 bases from J; bases unmatched to any gene: 9. This CDR3 contains 14 residues. CDR3 amino acids: CSVEGYGGGSEQYF. The CDR3 nucleotides are TGCAGCGTTGAAGGCTATGGGGGGGGGTCCGAGCAGTACTTC.

This rearrangement joins TRBV4-1 to TRBJ1-3, with D hard to call. The germline V gene encodes CDR1 MGHRA and CDR2 YSYEKL. Trimming took off 7 bases at V and 0 bases at J, with 10 bases between the two ends. This CDR3 contains 14 residues. The CDR3 loop is CASTDPDSGNTIYF. The CDR3, as DNA: TGCGCCAGCACCGACCCAGACTCTGGAAACACCATATATTTT.

Details on this clone: The identical CDR3 is also encoded by other nucleotide sequences in the sample. The chain employs TRBV29-1 and TRBJ2-7, with D perhaps TRBD2 (6 bases). Trimming removed 4 bases from V and 2 bases from J, with 12 bases in between. Germline V CDR1 and CDR2: SQVTM, ANQGSEA. CDR3 size: 13 residues. CDR3 nucleotides: TGCAGCGTTGGGGCGGGGACCCCCTACGAGCAGTACTTC. Encoded protein: CSVGAGTPYEQYF.

The chain couples TRBV29-1 to TRBJ2-7; D is possibly TRBD1 or TRBD2 (5 bases each). Germline V gene data show CDR1 as SQVTM and CDR2 as ANQGSEA. The CDR3 contains 13 residues. Trimming removed 3 bases at V and 5 bases at J, with 14 bases between. The CDR3 protein is CSVDPGTGNEQYF. Here the CDR3 DNA reads TGCAGCGTTGACCCAGGGACGGGTAACGAGCAGTACTTC.

The gene calls are TRBV12-5 and TRBJ2-1; the D is unclear. Germline lookup yields CDR1 LGHNT and CDR2 FRNRAP. V was pared by 1 base and J by 4 bases, with 8 bases between. CDR3 length: 14 residues. The DNA for the CDR3 is TGTGCTAGTGGTTTGGAAGGTGGATACAATGAGCAGTTCTTC. Encoded protein: CASGLEGGYNEQFF.

In regard to this clone: Since the CDR3 does not end with the conserved phenylalanine or tryptophan, this likely comes from a read error. The DNA is omitted, as the CDR3 cannot be located on it reliably, and the CDR3 follows TCRdb's listing. The rearrangement links TRBV27 to TRBJ2-7; the table calls TRBD1, which could not be checked here. Germline assignment: CDR1 MNHEY and CDR2 SMNVEV (reference sequence). Ends included, the CDR3 has 12 residues. CDR3 in amino acids: CASSPDGTGGSK.

The CDR3 sequence is CASTGYYTQYF. DNA of the CDR3: TGTGCCAGCACCGGTTATTATACGCAGTATTTT. The rearrangement uses TRBV5-8 and TRBJ2-3; D gene uncertain. In germline, CDR1 is SGHTS, CDR2 YDEGEE. The ends were cut back, 6 bases at V and 7 bases at J, with 9 bases in the middle. The CDR3 runs to 11 residues.

This chain uses TRBV7-2 with TRBJ2-7, with 9 nucleotides matching TRBD2. Looked up from germline, CDR1 is SGHTA and CDR2 is FQGNSA. The CDR3 runs to 14 residues. V trimming: 5 bases; J trimming: 2 bases; junction bases outside the gene matches: 4. CDR3 amino acids: CASSRLADTYEQYF. In nucleotides, the CDR3 is TGTGCCAGCAGCCGACTAGCGGATACCTACGAGCAGTACTTC.

This chain links TRBV6-5 with TRBJ1-1; D unresolved. Germline V gives CDR1 MNHEY, CDR2 SVGAGI. The CDR3 is 13 amino acids. V dropped 2 bases and J dropped 8 bases, with 12 bases sitting between them. This chain's CDR3 is CASSYDWKMEAFF. The CDR3 nucleotides read TGTGCCAGCAGTTACGACTGGAAAATGGAAGCTTTCTTT.

As for this clone: This specimen includes other DNA sequences encoding the same CDR3. The gene calls are TRBV27 and TRBJ2-7, with 9 bases identical to TRBD1. Germline-derived CDR1 and CDR2 are MNHEY and SMNVEV (reference sequence). CDR3 length equals 14 residues. The junction had 6 bases not matched to a gene; V was cut back by 6 bases and J by 3 bases. The CDR3 region has the DNA TGTGCCAGCAGCCCGGGACAGGGAGGCTACGAGCAGTACTTC. The encoded protein is CASSPGQGGYEQYF.

The genes are TRBV11-2 and TRBJ2-5, with 7 positions matching TRBD1. Germline-derived CDR1 and CDR2 are SGHAT and FQNNGV. J gave up 5 bases and V 1 base, and 10 bases lay outside the gene matches. The CDR3 is 16 amino acids. The CDR3 DNA reads as TGTGCCAGCAGCTTAGTGATTACAGGGGAGCAGGAGACCCAGTACTTC. It yields the protein CASSLVITGEQETQYF.

The chain combines TRBV19 with TRBJ2-1; 10 bases match TRBD2. The CDR3 spans 15 residues. CDR1 and CDR2 from the germline V gene are LNHDA and SQIVND (reference sequence). Trimming took 6 bases from V and 3 from J; bases not matched to a gene: 5. The CDR3 here is CASSYSGGIYNEQFF. In DNA form, the CDR3 reads TGTGCCAGTAGCTATAGCGGGGGGATCTACAATGAGCAGTTCTTC.

On this clone itself: In the same sample, other DNA sequences code for this CDR3. The V and J genes are TRBV28 and TRBJ1-1, with unresolved D. With 2 bases removed from V and 1 base from J, the gap between germline ends came to 5 bases. The CDR3 is made up of 13 amino acids. Per the germline V gene, CDR1 is MDHEN and CDR2 is SYDVKM. The chain's CDR3 is CASSLVPNTEAFF. The CDR3 DNA reads TGTGCCAGCAGTTTAGTTCCGAACACTGAAGCTTTCTTT. Combining the CDR3 with reference TRBV28 and TRBJ1-1 gives the whole variable domain DVKVTQSSRYLVKRTGEKVFLECVQDMDHENMFWYRQDPGLGLRLIYFSYDVKMKEKGDIPEGYSVSREKKERFSLILESASTNQTSMYLCASSLVPNTEAFFGQGTRLTVV.

The gene calls are TRBV19 and TRBJ2-3; the D call may be TRBD1 or TRBD2 (5 bases each). The CDR3 loop spans 16 amino acids. Looked up from germline, CDR1 is LNHDA and CDR2 is SQIVND (reference sequence). With 0 bases removed from V and 3 bases from J, the gap between germline ends came to 13 bases. Here the CDR3 DNA reads TGTGCCAGTAGTATAGATCTTGGGGGAGAGACAGATACGCAGTATTTT. As protein: CASSIDLGGETDTQYF.

The CDR3 is CASSDTRPEGFFYGTDTQYF. For the CDR3, the DNA is TGCGCCAGCAGTGATACCCGACCGGAGGGCTTCTTCTACGGCACAGATACGCAGTATTTT. The chain joins TRBV10-1 to TRBJ2-3; maybe TRBD2 (6 bases). The CDR3 runs to 20 residues. V dropped 3 bases and J dropped 1 base, with 26 bases sitting between them. CDR1 WNHNN and CDR2 SYGVQD come from the germline V gene (reference sequence).

The chain is built from TRBV6-5 and TRBJ2-7, with D perhaps matching TRBD2 (6 bases). Looked up from germline, CDR1 is MNHEY and CDR2 is SVGAGI. With 0 bases removed from V and 3 bases from J, the gap between germline ends came to 12 bases. CDR3 length: 15 amino acids. The CDR3 is CASSYSPSANYEQYF. As DNA, the CDR3 is TGTGCCAGCAGTTACTCGCCTAGCGCTAACTACGAGCAGTACTTC.